Presented here are 3 T cell receptor beta chains from one specimen sequenced in a study of cytomegalovirus exposure and HLA in healthy donors. 13 Jbeta primers and 60 Vbeta primers were used for the PCR. Some clones are missing from TCRdb's copy, which holds only in-frame ones; the method was immunoSEQ multiplex PCR. The sample consists of roughly 190,000 clones, about 84% of them appearing once. Sequenced material: PBMCs. The receptor set was obtained from a woman aged 25-40 years in good health and CMV-seropositive.

The chain joins TRBV30 to TRBJ1-3; D is undetermined. CDR1 and CDR2 from the germline V gene are GTSNPN and SVGIG (reference sequence). The CDR3 is 14 residues long. V gave up 2 bases and J gave up 2 bases, with 10 bases separating them. CDR3 DNA: TGTGCCTGGAGTCGGAGGGCACCTGGAAACACCATATATTTT. Protein sequence: CAWSRRAPGNTIYF.

This clone has only a few counts. The chain links TRBV6-6 to TRBJ1-1; 9 bases fit TRBD1. The junction had 6 bases not matched to a gene; V was cut back by 2 bases and J by 8 bases. Germline CDR1 is MNHNY and CDR2 is SVGAGI (reference sequence). This CDR3 contains 14 residues. The CDR3 reads CASSYLRDREEAFF. The CDR3 DNA sequence: TGTGCCAGCAGTTACCTTCGGGACAGGGAAGAAGCTTTCTTT.

The chain links TRBV30 to TRBJ1-5, with TRBD1 matching over 9 bases. J was trimmed by 1 base and V by 5 bases; bases with no gene match: 3. The CDR3 contains 14 residues. The germline gives CDR1 GTSNPN, CDR2 SVGIG (reference sequence). DNA for the CDR3: TGTGCCTGGGGGACAGGGTTGAGCAATCAGCCCCAGCATTTT. Translated: CAWGTGLSNQPQHF.